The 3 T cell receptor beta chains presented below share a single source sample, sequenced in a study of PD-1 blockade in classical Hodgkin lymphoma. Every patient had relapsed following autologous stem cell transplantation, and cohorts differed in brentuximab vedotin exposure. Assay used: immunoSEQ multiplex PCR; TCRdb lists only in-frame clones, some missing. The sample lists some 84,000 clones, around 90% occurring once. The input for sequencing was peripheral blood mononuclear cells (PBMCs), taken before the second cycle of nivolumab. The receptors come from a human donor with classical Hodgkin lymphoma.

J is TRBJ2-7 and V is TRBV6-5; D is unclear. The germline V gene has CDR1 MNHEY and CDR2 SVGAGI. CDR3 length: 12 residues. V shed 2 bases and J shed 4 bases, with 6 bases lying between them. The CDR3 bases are TGTGCCAGCAGTTACAATCGGTACGAGCAGTACTTC. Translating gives CASSYNRYEQYF.

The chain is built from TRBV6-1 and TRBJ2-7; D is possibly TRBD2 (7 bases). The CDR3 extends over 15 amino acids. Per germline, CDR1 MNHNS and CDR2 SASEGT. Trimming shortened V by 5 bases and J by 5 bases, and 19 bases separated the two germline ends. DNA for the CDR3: TGTGCCAGCAGTTCAAAGGGGGGGATCAGGGACGAGCAGTACTTC. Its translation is CASSSKGGIRDEQYF.

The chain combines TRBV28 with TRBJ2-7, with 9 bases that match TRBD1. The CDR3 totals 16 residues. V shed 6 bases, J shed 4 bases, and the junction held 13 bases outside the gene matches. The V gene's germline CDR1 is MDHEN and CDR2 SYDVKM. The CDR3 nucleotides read TGTGCCAGCAGCCCAAACCCGGGACAGGGTACGTACGAGCAGTACTTC. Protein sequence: CASSPNPGQGTYEQYF.